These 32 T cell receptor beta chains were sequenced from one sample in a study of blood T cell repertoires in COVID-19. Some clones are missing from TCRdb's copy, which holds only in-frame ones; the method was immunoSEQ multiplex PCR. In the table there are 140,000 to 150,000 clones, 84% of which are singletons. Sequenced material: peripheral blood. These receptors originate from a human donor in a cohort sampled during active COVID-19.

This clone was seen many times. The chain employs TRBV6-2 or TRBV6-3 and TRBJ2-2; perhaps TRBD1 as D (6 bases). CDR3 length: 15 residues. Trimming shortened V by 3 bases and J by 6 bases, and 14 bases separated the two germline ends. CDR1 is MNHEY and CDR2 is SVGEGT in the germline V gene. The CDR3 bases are TGTGCCAGCAGTTATACAGGGTTTCTCGCCGGGGAGCTGTTTTTT. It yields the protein CASSYTGFLAGELFF.

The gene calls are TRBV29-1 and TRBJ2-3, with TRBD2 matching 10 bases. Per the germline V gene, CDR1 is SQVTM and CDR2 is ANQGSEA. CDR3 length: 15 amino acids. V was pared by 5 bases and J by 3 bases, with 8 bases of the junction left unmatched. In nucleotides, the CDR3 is TGCAGCGTTCTAAGCGGGGGGGCCTTAACAGATACGCAGTATTTT. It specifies CSVLSGGALTDTQYF.

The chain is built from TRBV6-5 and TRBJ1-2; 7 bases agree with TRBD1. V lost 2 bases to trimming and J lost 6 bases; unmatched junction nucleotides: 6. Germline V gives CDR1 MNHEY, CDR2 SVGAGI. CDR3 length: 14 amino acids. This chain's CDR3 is CASSYRGQDDGYTF. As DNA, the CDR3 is TGTGCCAGCAGTTACCGCGGACAGGACGATGGCTACACCTTC.

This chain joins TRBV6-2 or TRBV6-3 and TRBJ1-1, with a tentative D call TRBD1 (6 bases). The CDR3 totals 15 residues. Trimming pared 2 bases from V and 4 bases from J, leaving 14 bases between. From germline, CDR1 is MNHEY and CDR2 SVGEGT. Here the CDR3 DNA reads TGTGCCAGCAGTTACGATGGGGGCTACGTCACTGAAGCTTTCTTT. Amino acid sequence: CASSYDGGYVTEAFF.

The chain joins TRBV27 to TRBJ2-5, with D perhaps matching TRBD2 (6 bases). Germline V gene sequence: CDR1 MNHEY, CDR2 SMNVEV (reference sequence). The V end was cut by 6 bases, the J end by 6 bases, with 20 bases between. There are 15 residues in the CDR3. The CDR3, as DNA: TGTGCCAGCAGCCTCGGGACTCCCCGCGGGAAGACCCAGTACTTC. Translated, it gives CASSLGTPRGKTQYF.

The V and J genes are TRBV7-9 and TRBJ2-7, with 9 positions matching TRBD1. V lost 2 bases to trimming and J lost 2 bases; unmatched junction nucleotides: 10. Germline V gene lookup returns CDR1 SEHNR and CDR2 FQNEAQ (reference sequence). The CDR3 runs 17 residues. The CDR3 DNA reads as TGTGCCAGCAGCTTACCCGTCTCGGGACAGGGTACCTACGAGCAGTACTTC. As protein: CASSLPVSGQGTYEQYF.

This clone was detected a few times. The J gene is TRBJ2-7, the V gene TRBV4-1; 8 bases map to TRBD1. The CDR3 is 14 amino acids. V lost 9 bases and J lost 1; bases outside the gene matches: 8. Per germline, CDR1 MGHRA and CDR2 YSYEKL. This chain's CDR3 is CASGLGQGSYEQYF. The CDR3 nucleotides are TGCGCCAGTGGACTTGGACAGGGATCCTACGAGCAGTACTTC.

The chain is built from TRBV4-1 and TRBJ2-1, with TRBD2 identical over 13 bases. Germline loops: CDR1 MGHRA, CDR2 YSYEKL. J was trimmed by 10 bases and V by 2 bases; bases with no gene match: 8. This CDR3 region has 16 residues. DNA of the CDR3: TGCGCCAGCAGCCAATCCCGGACTAGCGGGGGAGAGGAGCAGTTCTTC. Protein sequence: CASSQSRTSGGEEQFF.

The CDR3 DNA sequence: TGTGCCAGCAGCTTACGGGGGGGGCGGAGGCAAGAGACCCAGTACTTC. It encodes CASSLRGGRRQETQYF. The chain carries TRBV7-2 and TRBJ2-5; TRBD2 agrees at 8 bases. CDR1 and CDR2 (germline): SGHTA, FQGNSA. This CDR3 has 16 residues. The V segment lost 2 bases and the J segment 2 bases; nucleotides outside the gene matches: 7.

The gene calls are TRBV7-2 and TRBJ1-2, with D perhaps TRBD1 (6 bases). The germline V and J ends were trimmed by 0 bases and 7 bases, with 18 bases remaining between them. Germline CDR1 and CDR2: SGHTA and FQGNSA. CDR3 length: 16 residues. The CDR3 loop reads CASSLALMTGRPGYTF. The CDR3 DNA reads TGTGCCAGCAGCTTAGCGCTAATGACAGGCCGGCCTGGCTACACCTTC.

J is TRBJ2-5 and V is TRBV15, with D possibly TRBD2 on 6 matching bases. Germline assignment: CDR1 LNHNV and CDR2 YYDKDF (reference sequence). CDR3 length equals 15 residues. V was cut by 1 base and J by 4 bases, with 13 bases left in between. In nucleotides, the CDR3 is TGTGCCACCAGCAGAGGAGGGGCTAGCGCAGAGACCCAGTACTTC. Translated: CATSRGGASAETQYF.

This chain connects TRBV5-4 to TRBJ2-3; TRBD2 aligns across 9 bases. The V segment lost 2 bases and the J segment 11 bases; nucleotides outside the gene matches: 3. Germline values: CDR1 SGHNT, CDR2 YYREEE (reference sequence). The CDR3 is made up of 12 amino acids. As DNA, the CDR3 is TGTGCCAGCAGCTTTCTTAGCGGGGGGCAGTATTTT. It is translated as CASSFLSGGQYF.

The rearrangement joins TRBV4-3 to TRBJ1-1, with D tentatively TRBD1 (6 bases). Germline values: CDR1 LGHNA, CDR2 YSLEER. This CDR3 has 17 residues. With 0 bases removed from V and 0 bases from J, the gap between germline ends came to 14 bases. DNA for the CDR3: TGCGCCAGCAGCCAAGATCCGGCAGGGGAACTGAACACTGAAGCTTTCTTT. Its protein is CASSQDPAGELNTEAFF.

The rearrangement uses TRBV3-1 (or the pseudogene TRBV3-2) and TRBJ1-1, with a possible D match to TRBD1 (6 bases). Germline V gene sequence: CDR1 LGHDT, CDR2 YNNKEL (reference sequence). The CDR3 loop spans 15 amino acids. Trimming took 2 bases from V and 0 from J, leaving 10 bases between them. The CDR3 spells CASSQPDRLNTEAFF. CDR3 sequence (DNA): TGTGCCAGCAGCCAACCCGACAGGCTGAACACTGAAGCTTTCTTT.

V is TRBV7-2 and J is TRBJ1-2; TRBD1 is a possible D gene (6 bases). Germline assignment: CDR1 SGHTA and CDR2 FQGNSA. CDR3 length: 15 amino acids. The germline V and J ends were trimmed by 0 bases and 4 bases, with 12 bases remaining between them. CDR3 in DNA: TGTGCCAGCAGCTTAGCCTCCAGGGGCGGCTATGGCTACACCTTC. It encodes CASSLASRGGYGYTF.

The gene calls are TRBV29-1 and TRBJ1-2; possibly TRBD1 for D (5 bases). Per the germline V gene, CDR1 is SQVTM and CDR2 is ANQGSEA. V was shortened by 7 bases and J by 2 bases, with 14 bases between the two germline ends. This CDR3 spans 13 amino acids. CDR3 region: CSAPYKGNYGYTF. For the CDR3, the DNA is TGCAGCGCCCCGTACAAGGGGAACTATGGCTACACCTTC. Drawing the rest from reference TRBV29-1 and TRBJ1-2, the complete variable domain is SAVISQKPSRDICQRGTSLTIQCQVDSQVTMMFWYRQQPGQSLTLIATANQGSEATYESGFVIDKFPISRPNLTFSTLTVSNMSPEDSSIYLCSAPYKGNYGYTFGSGTRLTVV.

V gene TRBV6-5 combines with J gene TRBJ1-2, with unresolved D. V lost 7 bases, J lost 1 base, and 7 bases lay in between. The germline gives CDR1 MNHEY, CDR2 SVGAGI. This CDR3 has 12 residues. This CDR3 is CASNSFNYGYTF. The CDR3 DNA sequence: TGTGCCAGCAACAGTTTTAACTATGGCTACACCTTC.

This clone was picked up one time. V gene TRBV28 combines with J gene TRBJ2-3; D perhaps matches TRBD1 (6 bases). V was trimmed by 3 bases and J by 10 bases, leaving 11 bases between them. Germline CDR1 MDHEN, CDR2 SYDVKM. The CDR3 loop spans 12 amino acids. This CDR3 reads CASSLWSGAQYF. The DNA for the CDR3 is TGTGCCAGCAGTTTGTGGTCAGGGGCGCAGTATTTT.

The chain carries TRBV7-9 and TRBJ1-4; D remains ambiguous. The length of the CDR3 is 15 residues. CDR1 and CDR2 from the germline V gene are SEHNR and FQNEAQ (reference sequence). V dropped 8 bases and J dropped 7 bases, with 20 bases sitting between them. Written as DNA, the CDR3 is TGTGCCAGCGACTCATATTACGTATCGGGTGAAAAACTGTTTTTT. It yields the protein CASDSYYVSGEKLFF.

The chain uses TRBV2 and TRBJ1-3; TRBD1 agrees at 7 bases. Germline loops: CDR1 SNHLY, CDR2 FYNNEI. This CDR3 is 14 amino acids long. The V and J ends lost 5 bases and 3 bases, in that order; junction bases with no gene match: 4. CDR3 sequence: CASSLNRGGNTIYF. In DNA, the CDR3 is TGTGCCAGCAGTTTGAACAGGGGTGGAAACACCATATATTTT.

In nucleotides, the CDR3 is TGTGCCAGCAGCGTAGCTGTCGCTAGCGGGGGCCAGGGGTATGAGCAGTTCTTC. This sequence encodes CASSVAVASGGQGYEQFF. The chain joins TRBV9 to TRBJ2-1, with 10 positions matching TRBD2. The CDR3 length is 18 residues. Germline V gives CDR1 SGDLS, CDR2 YYNGEE. After removal of 0 bases from V and 8 bases from J, the junction contained 14 bases not matched to a gene.

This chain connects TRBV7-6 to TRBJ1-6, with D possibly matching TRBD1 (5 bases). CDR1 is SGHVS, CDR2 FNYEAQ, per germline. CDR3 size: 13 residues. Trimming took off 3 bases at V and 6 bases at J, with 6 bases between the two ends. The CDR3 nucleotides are TGTGCCAGCAGCTTGGGGGGTAATTCACCCCTCCACTTT. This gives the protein CASSLGGNSPLHF.

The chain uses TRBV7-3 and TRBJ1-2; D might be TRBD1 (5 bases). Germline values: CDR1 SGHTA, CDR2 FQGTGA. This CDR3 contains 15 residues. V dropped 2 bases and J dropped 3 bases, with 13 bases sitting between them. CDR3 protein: CASSLQGQGDYGYTF. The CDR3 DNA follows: TGTGCCAGCAGCTTACAAGGGCAGGGCGACTATGGCTACACCTTC.

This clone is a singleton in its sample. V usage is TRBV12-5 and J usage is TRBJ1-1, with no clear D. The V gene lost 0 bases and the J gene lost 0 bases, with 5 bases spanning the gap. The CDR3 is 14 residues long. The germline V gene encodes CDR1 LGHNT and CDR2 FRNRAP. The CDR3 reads CASGLVLMNTEAFF. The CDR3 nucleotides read TGTGCTAGTGGTTTGGTACTCATGAACACTGAAGCTTTCTTT.

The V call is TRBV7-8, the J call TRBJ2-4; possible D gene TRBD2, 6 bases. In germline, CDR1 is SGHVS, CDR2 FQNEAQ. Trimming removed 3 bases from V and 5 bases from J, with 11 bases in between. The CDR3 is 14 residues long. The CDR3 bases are TGTGCCAGCAGCTTCGGGGGATCCCAAAACATTCAGTACTTC. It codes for CASSFGGSQNIQYF.

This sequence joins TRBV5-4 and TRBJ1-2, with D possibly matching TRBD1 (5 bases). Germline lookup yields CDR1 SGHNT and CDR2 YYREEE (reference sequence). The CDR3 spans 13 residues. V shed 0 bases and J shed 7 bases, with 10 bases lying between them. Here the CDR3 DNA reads TGTGCCAGCAGCTTGGACAGAACAGGTGGCTACACCTTC. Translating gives CASSLDRTGGYTF.

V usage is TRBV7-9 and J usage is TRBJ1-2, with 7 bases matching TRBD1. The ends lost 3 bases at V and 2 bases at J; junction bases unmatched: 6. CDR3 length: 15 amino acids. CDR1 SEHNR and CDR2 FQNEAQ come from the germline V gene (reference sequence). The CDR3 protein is CASSFTGASNYGYTF. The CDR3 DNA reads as TGTGCCAGCAGCTTTACAGGGGCCTCAAACTATGGCTACACCTTC.

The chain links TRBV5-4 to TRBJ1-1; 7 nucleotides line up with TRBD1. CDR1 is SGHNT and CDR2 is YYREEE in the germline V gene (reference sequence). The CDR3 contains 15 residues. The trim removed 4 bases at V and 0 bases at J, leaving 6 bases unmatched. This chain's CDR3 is CASSTETGMNTEAFF. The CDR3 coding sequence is TGTGCCAGCAGCACCGAGACAGGGATGAACACTGAAGCTTTCTTT.

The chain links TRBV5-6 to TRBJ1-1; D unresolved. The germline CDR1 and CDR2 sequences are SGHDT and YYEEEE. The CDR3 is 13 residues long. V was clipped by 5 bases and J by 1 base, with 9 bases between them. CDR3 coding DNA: TGTGCCAGCAGTGCGGGGAGGAACACTGAAGCTTTCTTT. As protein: CASSAGRNTEAFF.

Here the CDR3 reads CSVLGAGTGSRGYTF. The DNA for the CDR3 is TGCAGCGTTCTGGGAGCCGGGACAGGGAGTCGGGGCTACACCTTC. This chain joins TRBV29-1 and TRBJ1-2, with 9 bases aligning to TRBD1. V was pared by 5 bases and J by 8 bases, with 15 bases of the junction left unmatched. The CDR3 has 15 residues. CDR1 and CDR2 (germline): SQVTM, ANQGSEA.

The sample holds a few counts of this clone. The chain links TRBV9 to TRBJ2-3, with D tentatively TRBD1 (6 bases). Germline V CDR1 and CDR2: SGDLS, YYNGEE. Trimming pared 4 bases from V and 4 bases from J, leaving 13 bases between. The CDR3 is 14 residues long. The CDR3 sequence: CASSIQGSSDTQYF. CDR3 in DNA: TGTGCCAGCAGCATACAGGGTTCTTCAGATACGCAGTATTTT. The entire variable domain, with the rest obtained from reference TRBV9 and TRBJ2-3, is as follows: DSGVTQTPKHLITATGQRVTLRCSPRSGDLSVYWYQQSLDQGLQFLIQYYNGEERAKGNILERFSAQQFPDLHSELNLSSLELGDSALYFCASSIQGSSDTQYFGPGTRLTVL.

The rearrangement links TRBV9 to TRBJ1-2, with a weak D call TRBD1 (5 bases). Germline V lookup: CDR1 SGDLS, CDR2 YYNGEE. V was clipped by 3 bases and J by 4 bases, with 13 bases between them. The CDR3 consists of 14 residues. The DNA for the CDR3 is TGTGCCAGCAGCGCCCTACAGGTCTCCTATGGCTACACCTTC. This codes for CASSALQVSYGYTF.